This T cell receptor beta chain was captured by sequencing in a study of blood T cell repertoires in COVID-19. Study-wide context: Donors in the United States, Italy and Spain gave samples during acute or convalescent COVID-19.

Here immunoSEQ multiplex PCR was the method, and the copy in TCRdb shows in-frame clones only, minus some. This repertoire shows about 59,000 clones, around 90% found once; its top ten account for more than 15%. Deletions cut 1 base from V and 3 bases from J, with 7 bases between. Germline loops: CDR1 SGHRS, CDR2 YFSETQ. CDR3 length: 14 amino acids. Specimen: peripheral blood. The TCR sequence derives from a man of 80 years or more with acute or convalescent COVID-19. The chain links TRBV5-1 to TRBJ2-2, with D tentatively TRBD2 (5 bases). The CDR3 spells CASSLYGDTGELFF. In nucleotides, the CDR3 is TGCGCCAGCAGCTTGTACGGGGACACCGGGGAGCTGTTTTTT.